The 18 T cell receptor beta chains below were found in one sample sequenced in a study of blood T cell repertoires in COVID-19. This table comes from immunoSEQ multiplex PCR, and its TCRdb copy is limited to in-frame clones, with some not included. The table lists more than 250,000 clones, 88% of them singletons. The specimen sequenced was peripheral blood. The receptor set was obtained from a woman younger than 45 with COVID-19, enrolled during active disease.

The chain is built from TRBV6-5 and TRBJ1-6, with unresolved D. V was clipped by 4 bases and J by 7 bases, with 14 bases between them. Per germline, CDR1 MNHEY and CDR2 SVGAGI. The CDR3 extends over 15 amino acids. The CDR3 nucleotides are TGTGCCAGCAGTTCCTCGCCCGGCGGCAATTCACCCCTCCACTTT. Its protein product is CASSSSPGGNSPLHF.

This clone was counted once. This chain uses TRBV14 with TRBJ1-6, with 9 bases fitting TRBD1. The CDR3 is 18 residues long. The germline CDR1 and CDR2 sequences are SGHDN and FVKESK. The J segment lost 7 bases and the V segment lost 4 bases, leaving 14 bases of the junction unmatched. The DNA for the CDR3 is TGTGCCAGCAGCCCGAATTGGCCCGGGACAGGGAGGAATTCACCCCTCCACTTT. This gives the protein CASSPNWPGTGRNSPLHF.

V gene TRBV19 combines with J gene TRBJ1-6; 7 bases line up with TRBD1. The CDR3 covers 16 residues. Trimming removed 6 bases from V and 8 bases from J; junction bases left unmatched: 13. The germline V gene has CDR1 LNHDA and CDR2 SQIVND (reference sequence). The CDR3 is CASSNLGDSTYSPLHF. In nucleotides, the CDR3 is TGTGCCAGTAGCAACCTGGGGGACAGCACCTATTCACCCCTCCACTTT. The full variable domain, completed using reference TRBV19 and TRBJ1-6, is DGGITQSPKYLFRKEGQNVTLSCEQNLNHDAMYWYRQDPGQGLRLIYYSQIVNDFQKGDIAEGYSVSREKKESFPLTVTSAQKNPTAFYLCASSNLGDSTYSPLHFGNGTRLTVT.

This chain links TRBV6-5 with TRBJ2-2; D is unclear. Trimming took off 2 bases at V and 1 base at J, with 5 bases between the two ends. The CDR3 contains 14 residues. Germline CDR1 and CDR2: MNHEY and SVGAGI. The CDR3 DNA is TGTGCCAGCAGTTACACCAGGAACACCGGGGAGCTGTTTTTT. Its translation is CASSYTRNTGELFF.

The genes are TRBV27 and TRBJ1-6; 9 nucleotides align to TRBD1. The CDR3 spans 14 residues. With V trimmed by 3 bases and J by 9 bases, 3 bases remained unmatched. Germline assignment: CDR1 MNHEY and CDR2 SMNVEV (reference sequence). In DNA form, the CDR3 reads TGTGCCAGCAGTTTCGGGACAGGGAGTTCACCCCTCCACTTT. Translating gives CASSFGTGSSPLHF.

V and J are TRBV25-1 and TRBJ2-1; TRBD2 aligns across 15 bases. Germline values: CDR1 MGHDK, CDR2 SYGVNS. The CDR3 extends over 15 amino acids. J lost 9 bases, V lost 4 bases, and 4 bases had no gene match. CDR3 in DNA: TGTGCCAGCAGTGGGACTAGCGGGGGGGCCTTTGAGCAGTTCTTC. Residues: CASSGTSGGAFEQFF.

This chain joins TRBV7-9 and TRBJ2-5; 11 positions match TRBD2. CDR3 length: 15 amino acids. Per the germline V gene, CDR1 is SEHNR and CDR2 is FQNEAQ (reference sequence). V lost 6 bases, J lost 5 bases, and 8 bases stayed unmatched. CDR3 in amino acids: CASRGTSGPRETQYF. CDR3 DNA sequence: TGTGCCAGCAGGGGGACTAGCGGACCGCGGGAGACCCAGTACTTC.

This sequence joins TRBV5-8 and TRBJ1-2, with D perhaps matching TRBD1 (5 bases). V lost 7 bases to trimming and J lost 4 bases, with 17 bases between them. CDR3 length: 14 amino acids. The germline gives CDR1 SGHTS, CDR2 YDEGEE. CDR3 amino acids: CASRSGGGAYGYTF. CDR3 coding DNA: TGTGCCAGCCGATCGGGAGGAGGGGCCTATGGCTACACCTTC.

The V gene is TRBV4-1, the J gene TRBJ2-1, with D possibly TRBD1 on 6 matching bases. Trimming stripped 2 bases from V and 10 bases from J, with 24 bases between. Germline V lookup: CDR1 MGHRA, CDR2 YSYEKL. The CDR3 has 17 residues. In nucleotides, the CDR3 is TGCGCCAGCAGCCAAATCAGGCTCGACAGGATGGCAGGGGAGCAGTTCTTC. Translating gives CASSQIRLDRMAGEQFF.

The V gene is TRBV5-4, the J gene TRBJ2-3; TRBD2 aligns across 15 bases. This CDR3 region has 17 residues. Germline V gene lookup returns CDR1 SGHNT and CDR2 YYREEE (reference sequence). Trimming removed 4 bases from V and 5 bases from J; junction bases left unmatched: 8. The DNA for the CDR3 is TGTGCCAGCAGCCCAGGGGGACTAGCGGGGGGAAAAGATACGCAGTATTTT. Protein sequence: CASSPGGLAGGKDTQYF.

The chain joins TRBV6-1 to TRBJ1-2, with D maybe TRBD1 (5 bases). V was cut by 3 bases and J by 3 bases, with 14 bases left in between. Germline assignment: CDR1 MNHNS and CDR2 SASEGT. The CDR3 has 15 amino acids. The DNA for the CDR3 is TGTGCCAGCAGTGAGACCAGGGTAACCTACTATGGCTACACCTTC. Encoded protein: CASSETRVTYYGYTF.

A single count supports this clone. The genes are TRBV5-1 and TRBJ2-1, with 11 nucleotides matching TRBD2. Germline V CDR1 and CDR2: SGHRS, YFSETQ. The ends lost 0 bases at V and 0 bases at J; junction bases unmatched: 5. The CDR3 is 18 residues long. The CDR3 is CASSLALAGVSSYNEQFF. CDR3 DNA sequence: TGCGCCAGCAGCTTGGCACTAGCGGGGGTTAGCTCCTACAATGAGCAGTTCTTC. The whole variable domain, filled in from reference TRBV5-1 and TRBJ2-1, reads KAGVTQTPRYLIKTRGQQVTLSCSPISGHRSVSWYQQTPGQGLQFLFEYFSETQRNKGNFPGRFSGRQFSNSRSEMNVSTLELGDSALYLCASSLALAGVSSYNEQFFGPGTRLTVL.

This chain links TRBV5-5 with TRBJ1-2; possible D gene TRBD1, 6 bases. Deletions cut 4 bases from V and 3 bases from J, with 16 bases between. The CDR3 totals 15 residues. From germline, CDR1 is SGHKS and CDR2 YYEKEE (reference sequence). The CDR3 DNA is TGTGCCAGCAGCCCCCGGGCGGGGGGCGACTATGGCTACACCTTC. Translating it yields CASSPRAGGDYGYTF.

The V and J genes are TRBV9 and TRBJ2-5; 9 bases are a match to TRBD2. Germline CDR1 is SGDLS and CDR2 is YYNGEE. J gave up 2 bases and V 2 bases, and 4 bases lay outside the gene matches. There are 15 residues in the CDR3. CDR3: CASSVLAGIQETQYF. The CDR3 bases are TGTGCCAGCAGCGTTCTAGCGGGGATACAAGAGACCCAGTACTTC.

The rearrangement uses TRBV2 and TRBJ2-7, with 9 positions matching TRBD2. The CDR3 has 17 amino acids. CDR1 SNHLY and CDR2 FYNNEI come from the germline V gene. The J segment lost 1 base and the V segment lost 0 bases, leaving 7 bases of the junction unmatched. This chain's CDR3 is CASSEARLAGKSYEQYF. CDR3 sequence (DNA): TGTGCCAGCAGTGAAGCCAGGCTAGCGGGGAAATCCTACGAGCAGTACTTC.

The chain carries TRBV7-2 and TRBJ2-3, with 10 bases aligning to TRBD2. The CDR3 is made up of 17 amino acids. From germline, CDR1 is SGHTA and CDR2 FQGNSA. The junction had 9 bases not matched to a gene; V was cut back by 1 base and J by 5 bases. The CDR3: CASSLVASGGSRDTQYF. CDR3 in DNA: TGTGCCAGCAGCTTAGTAGCTAGCGGGGGCAGTAGAGATACGCAGTATTTT.

The gene calls are TRBV5-4 and TRBJ2-3; 8 nucleotides match TRBD2. The V gene end was trimmed by 4 bases and the J gene end by 0 bases; junction bases not matched to a gene: 10. CDR1 is SGHNT, CDR2 YYREEE, per germline (reference sequence). The CDR3 is 17 residues long. The CDR3 reads CASSGGAGRESTDTQYF. CDR3 bases: TGTGCCAGCAGCGGGGGGGCCGGGAGGGAAAGCACAGATACGCAGTATTTT.

The J gene is TRBJ2-5, the V gene TRBV30, with 8 positions matching TRBD2. CDR1 is GTSNPN, CDR2 SVGIG, per germline (reference sequence). V dropped 0 bases and J dropped 5; count of bases not matched to a gene: 8. The length of the CDR3 is 15 residues. The CDR3 DNA reads TGTGCCTGGAGTGTCCAGCGGGGGTCCTCGGAGACCCAGTACTTC. It encodes CAWSVQRGSSETQYF.